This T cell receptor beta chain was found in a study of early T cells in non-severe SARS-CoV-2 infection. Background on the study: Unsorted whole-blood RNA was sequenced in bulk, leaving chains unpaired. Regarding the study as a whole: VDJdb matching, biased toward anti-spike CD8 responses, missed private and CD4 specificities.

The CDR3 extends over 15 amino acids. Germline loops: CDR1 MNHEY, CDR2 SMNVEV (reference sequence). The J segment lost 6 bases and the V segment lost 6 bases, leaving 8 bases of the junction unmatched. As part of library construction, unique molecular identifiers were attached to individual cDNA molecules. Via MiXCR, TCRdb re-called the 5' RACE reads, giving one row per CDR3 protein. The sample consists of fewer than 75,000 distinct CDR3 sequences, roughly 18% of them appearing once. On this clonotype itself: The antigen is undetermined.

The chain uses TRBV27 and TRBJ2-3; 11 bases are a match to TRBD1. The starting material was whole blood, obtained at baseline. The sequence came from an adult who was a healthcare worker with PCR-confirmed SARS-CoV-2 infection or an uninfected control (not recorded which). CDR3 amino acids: CASRPGTGGSDTQYF. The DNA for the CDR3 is TGTGCCAGCAGGCCCGGGACAGGGGGATCGGATACGCAGTATTTT.